Listed below are T cell receptor beta chains from one sample, sequenced in a study of chemoradiotherapy in HPV16-positive cancers. Using immunoSEQ multiplex PCR, the repertoire was profiled, and TCRdb retains in-frame clones only, with some absent. The data hold some 16,000 clones, with roughly 79% observed a single time. This sample was taken from a patient who underwent chemoradiotherapy. The receptors stem from a human donor with HPV-associated anogenital cancer. Both conserved end residues are part of each CDR3. D genes are given only for firm matches. The size field is filled for only some rows; it gives once, few, many or a size class.

clone_size: -; j_call: TRBJ2-1; v_call: TRBV2; d_call: TRBD1; cdr3_aa: CASTLQGARGEQFF; cdr3_nt: TGTGCCAGCACCTTACAGGGGGCTCGGGGTGAGCAGTTCTTC
clone_size: -; j_call: TRBJ1-2; v_call: TRBV29-1; d_call: -; cdr3_aa: CSVVVGSTLNGYTF; cdr3_nt: TGCAGCGTTGTCGTGGGGTCCACTCTTAATGGCTACACCTTC
clone_size: -; j_call: TRBJ2-7; v_call: TRBV27; d_call: TRBD1; cdr3_aa: CASSLDRGNRYEQYF; cdr3_nt: TGTGCCAGCAGTTTAGACAGGGGCAACAGGTACGAGCAGTACTTC
clone_size: -; j_call: TRBJ1-2; v_call: TRBV28; d_call: -; cdr3_aa: CASSPNGGYTF; cdr3_nt: TGTGCCAGCAGTCCTAACGGGGGCTACACCTTC
clone_size: -; j_call: TRBJ1-2; v_call: TRBV18; d_call: -; cdr3_aa: CASSPGRDTGYTF; cdr3_nt: TGTGCCAGCTCACCCGGAAGGGATACGGGCTACACCTTC
clone_size: -; j_call: TRBJ1-2; v_call: TRBV28; d_call: -; cdr3_aa: CASSQPDGGLYGYTF; cdr3_nt: TGTGCCAGCAGTCAGCCGGACGGAGGGCTCTATGGCTACACCTTC
clone_size: -; j_call: TRBJ2-2; v_call: TRBV5-1; d_call: -; cdr3_aa: CASSLGHETGELFF; cdr3_nt: TGCGCCAGCAGCTTGGGACACGAGACCGGGGAGCTGTTTTTT
clone_size: -; j_call: TRBJ2-5; v_call: TRBV11-2; d_call: -; cdr3_aa: CASSLRAGAGLQYF; cdr3_nt: TGTGCCAGCAGCTTAAGGGCGGGGGCCGGGCTCCAGTACTTC
clone_size: once; j_call: TRBJ1-2; v_call: TRBV7-2; d_call: TRBD1; cdr3_aa: CASSIDRGRAGYTF; cdr3_nt: TGTGCCAGCAGTATCGACAGGGGAAGGGCTGGCTACACCTTC
clone_size: once; j_call: TRBJ2-1; v_call: TRBV19; d_call: -; cdr3_aa: CASSIEGRLYNEQFF; cdr3_nt: TGTGCCAGTAGTATAGAAGGGAGGCTCTACAATGAGCAGTTCTTC
clone_size: -; j_call: TRBJ1-3; v_call: TRBV5-4; d_call: -; cdr3_aa: CASSDRTSGNTIYF; cdr3_nt: TGTGCCAGCAGCGACAGGACCTCTGGAAACACCATATATTTT
clone_size: -; j_call: TRBJ2-3; v_call: TRBV19; d_call: TRBD2; cdr3_aa: CASSRGTSGASTDTQYF; cdr3_nt: TGTGCCAGTAGCCGCGGGACTAGCGGGGCTAGCACAGATACGCAGTATTTT
clone_size: -; j_call: TRBJ2-2; v_call: TRBV9; d_call: TRBD1; cdr3_aa: CASSPGTGKGWSGELFF; cdr3_nt: TGTGCCAGCAGCCCAGGGACAGGGAAGGGATGGTCCGGGGAGCTGTTTTTT
clone_size: few; j_call: TRBJ2-7; v_call: TRBV27; d_call: -; cdr3_aa: CASSLLGGATYEQYF; cdr3_nt: TGTGCCAGCAGTTTATTGGGGGGGGCTACCTACGAGCAGTACTTC
clone_size: once; j_call: TRBJ2-5; v_call: TRBV5-4; d_call: TRBD2; cdr3_aa: CASSEGLAGVQETQYF; cdr3_nt: TGTGCCAGCAGCGAAGGACTAGCGGGGGTCCAAGAGACCCAGTACTTC
clone_size: once; j_call: TRBJ1-4; v_call: TRBV7-9; d_call: TRBD1; cdr3_aa: CASSLRQGSGTNEKLFF; cdr3_nt: TGTGCCAGCAGCCTAAGACAGGGATCGGGCACTAATGAAAAACTGTTTTTT
clone_size: -; j_call: TRBJ1-5; v_call: TRBV5-1; d_call: TRBD1; cdr3_aa: CATDGTGGNQPQHF; cdr3_nt: TGCGCCACCGACGGGACAGGGGGCAATCAGCCCCAGCATTTT
clone_size: -; j_call: TRBJ2-1; v_call: TRBV9; d_call: -; cdr3_aa: CASSATGYGYNEQFF; cdr3_nt: TGTGCCAGCAGTGCCACAGGGTACGGTTACAATGAGCAGTTCTTC
clone_size: -; j_call: TRBJ2-1; v_call: TRBV7-9; d_call: -; cdr3_aa: CASSPPSGEQFF; cdr3_nt: TGTGCCAGCAGTCCCCCCAGTGGCGAGCAGTTCTTC
clone_size: -; j_call: TRBJ2-1; v_call: TRBV2; d_call: TRBD1; cdr3_aa: CATPGQGSYNEQFF; cdr3_nt: TGTGCCACTCCGGGACAGGGATCCTACAATGAGCAGTTCTTC
clone_size: few; j_call: TRBJ1-5; v_call: TRBV5-8; d_call: -; cdr3_aa: CASSFQGYSNQPQHF; cdr3_nt: TGTGCCAGCAGCTTTCAGGGGTATAGCAATCAGCCCCAGCATTTT
clone_size: -; j_call: TRBJ2-3; v_call: TRBV7-2; d_call: -; cdr3_aa: CASSLENTDTQYF; cdr3_nt: TGTGCCAGCAGCTTAGAAAACACAGATACGCAGTATTTT
clone_size: -; j_call: TRBJ1-6; v_call: TRBV5-1; d_call: TRBD1; cdr3_aa: CASSLRAGSGTGLDLHF; cdr3_nt: TGCGCCAGCAGCTTGCGGGCGGGATCCGGGACAGGGTTGGACCTCCACTTT
clone_size: -; j_call: TRBJ1-3; v_call: TRBV7-9; d_call: -; cdr3_aa: CASSQRQDFSGNTIYF; cdr3_nt: TGTGCCAGCAGCCAGAGACAGGACTTCTCTGGAAACACCATATATTTT
clone_size: -; j_call: TRBJ2-2; v_call: TRBV5-4; d_call: -; cdr3_aa: CASSPGGLGVGTGELFF; cdr3_nt: TGTGCCAGCAGCCCCGGAGGGCTGGGAGTCGGCACCGGGGAGCTGTTTTTT
clone_size: -; j_call: TRBJ2-5; v_call: TRBV5-4; d_call: -; cdr3_aa: CASRDGTQETQYF; cdr3_nt: TGTGCCAGCAGGGACGGCACCCAAGAGACCCAGTACTTC
clone_size: once; j_call: TRBJ2-1; v_call: TRBV9; d_call: -; cdr3_aa: CASSEGFGEQFF; cdr3_nt: TGTGCCAGCAGCGAAGGGTTTGGGGAGCAGTTCTTC
clone_size: -; j_call: TRBJ1-1; v_call: TRBV5-4; d_call: -; cdr3_aa: CASSPTSSRGNTEAFF; cdr3_nt: TGTGCCAGCAGCCCGACCTCCAGTAGAGGGAACACTGAAGCTTTCTTT
clone_size: -; j_call: TRBJ1-2; v_call: TRBV5-1; d_call: TRBD1; cdr3_aa: CASSFDPQGAGNYGYTF; cdr3_nt: TGCGCCAGCAGCTTCGACCCACAGGGGGCGGGTAACTATGGCTACACCTTC
clone_size: -; j_call: TRBJ1-6; v_call: TRBV9; d_call: -; cdr3_aa: CASSPDGDSSYNSPLHF; cdr3_nt: TGTGCCAGCAGCCCTGACGGGGATAGCTCCTATAATTCACCCCTCCACTTT
clone_size: -; j_call: TRBJ2-6; v_call: TRBV4-2; d_call: -; cdr3_aa: CASSKVESGANVLTF; cdr3_nt: TGTGCCAGCAGCAAGGTGGAATCTGGGGCCAACGTCCTGACTTTC
clone_size: -; j_call: TRBJ1-6; v_call: TRBV6-6; d_call: -; cdr3_aa: CASSYSGSSYNSPLHF; cdr3_nt: TGTGCCAGCAGTTACTCTGGGAGCTCCTATAATTCACCCCTCCACTTT
clone_size: -; j_call: TRBJ1-3; v_call: TRBV4-3; d_call: -; cdr3_aa: CASSQDWATPSGNTIYF; cdr3_nt: TGCGCCAGCAGCCAAGATTGGGCGACCCCCTCTGGAAACACCATATATTTT
clone_size: -; j_call: TRBJ2-3; v_call: TRBV7-3; d_call: -; cdr3_aa: CASSPHGVTSTDTQYF; cdr3_nt: TGTGCCAGCAGCCCCCACGGGGTCACTAGCACAGATACGCAGTATTTT
clone_size: -; j_call: TRBJ2-7; v_call: TRBV4-3; d_call: -; cdr3_aa: CASSQDRSETYEQYF; cdr3_nt: TGCGCCAGCAGCCAAGATCGCTCCGAGACCTACGAGCAGTACTTC
clone_size: -; j_call: TRBJ1-2; v_call: TRBV19; d_call: -; cdr3_aa: CASSPTTGYGYTF; cdr3_nt: TGTGCCAGTAGCCCGACCACAGGCTATGGCTACACCTTC
clone_size: -; j_call: TRBJ2-6; v_call: TRBV5-5; d_call: -; cdr3_aa: CASSALETGANVLTF; cdr3_nt: TGTGCCAGCAGCGCCCTTGAAACTGGGGCCAACGTCCTGACTTTC
clone_size: -; j_call: TRBJ1-2; v_call: TRBV9; d_call: -; cdr3_aa: CASSVGSVGSYTF; cdr3_nt: TGTGCCAGCAGCGTAGGAAGCGTCGGGAGCTACACCTTC
clone_size: -; j_call: TRBJ1-2; v_call: TRBV6-1; d_call: -; cdr3_aa: CASREQIGTGANYGYTF; cdr3_nt: TGTGCCAGCAGGGAACAAATCGGGACGGGTGCTAACTATGGCTACACCTTC
clone_size: -; j_call: TRBJ2-2; v_call: TRBV13; d_call: -; cdr3_aa: CASSLARDLKTGELFF; cdr3_nt: TGTGCCAGCAGCTTAGCCCGGGACCTAAAGACCGGGGAGCTGTTTTTT
clone_size: few; j_call: TRBJ1-2; v_call: TRBV25-1; d_call: -; cdr3_aa: CASSELGHSGYTF; cdr3_nt: TGTGCCAGCAGTGAATTAGGCCATAGCGGCTACACCTTC
clone_size: -; j_call: TRBJ2-7; v_call: TRBV11-2; d_call: -; cdr3_aa: CASSFSGAPGSYEQYF; cdr3_nt: TGTGCCAGCAGCTTCTCCGGAGCCCCTGGGTCTTACGAGCAGTACTTC
clone_size: -; j_call: TRBJ2-1; v_call: TRBV4-2; d_call: -; cdr3_aa: CASSQDYGTRHNEQFF; cdr3_nt: TGTGCCAGCAGCCAAGACTACGGGACTCGACATAATGAGCAGTTCTTC
clone_size: -; j_call: TRBJ1-2; v_call: TRBV4-2; d_call: -; cdr3_aa: CASSQESQYTF; cdr3_nt: TGTGCCAGCAGCCAAGAATCGCAATATACCTTC
clone_size: -; j_call: TRBJ1-3; v_call: TRBV27; d_call: -; cdr3_aa: CASSLKPTGSASGNTIYF; cdr3_nt: TGTGCCAGCAGTTTAAAACCAACAGGGAGCGCCTCTGGAAACACCATATATTTT
clone_size: -; j_call: TRBJ2-1; v_call: TRBV11-3; d_call: TRBD1; cdr3_aa: CASSPGVTGGNNEQFF; cdr3_nt: TGTGCCAGCAGCCCAGGGGTGACAGGGGGAAACAATGAGCAGTTCTTC
clone_size: -; j_call: TRBJ2-2; v_call: TRBV4-3; d_call: -; cdr3_aa: CASSQTPLDTGELFF; cdr3_nt: TGCGCCAGCAGCCAGACCCCATTAGACACCGGGGAGCTGTTTTTT
clone_size: few; j_call: TRBJ1-2; v_call: TRBV30; d_call: -; cdr3_aa: CAWSVGQLYGYTF; cdr3_nt: TGTGCCTGGAGTGTAGGACAGCTGTATGGCTACACCTTC
clone_size: -; j_call: TRBJ2-2; v_call: TRBV4-3; d_call: TRBD1; cdr3_aa: CASSHRWTGTGLQAGELFF; cdr3_nt: TGCGCCAGCAGCCACCGCTGGACAGGGACAGGATTACAGGCCGGGGAGCTGTTTTTT
clone_size: -; j_call: TRBJ2-5; v_call: TRBV7-3; d_call: -; cdr3_aa: CASSLNGQTQETQYF; cdr3_nt: TGTGCCAGCAGCTTAAACGGGCAGACGCAAGAGACCCAGTACTTC
clone_size: -; j_call: TRBJ2-1; v_call: TRBV7-9; d_call: TRBD1; cdr3_aa: CAGSGQGPTSFSYNEQFF; cdr3_nt: TGTGCCGGCTCGGGACAGGGGCCAACAAGCTTCTCCTACAATGAGCAGTTCTTC
clone_size: -; j_call: TRBJ2-5; v_call: TRBV5-1; d_call: TRBD2; cdr3_aa: CASSSLSGGDQETQYF; cdr3_nt: TGCGCCAGCAGCTCTCTCAGCGGGGGGGACCAAGAGACCCAGTACTTC
clone_size: -; j_call: TRBJ1-2; v_call: TRBV28; d_call: TRBD1; cdr3_aa: CASIPGQGRGGYTF; cdr3_nt: TGTGCCAGCATCCCGGGACAGGGTAGGGGGGGCTACACCTTC
clone_size: -; j_call: TRBJ2-5; v_call: TRBV7-2; d_call: -; cdr3_aa: CASSLGTALETQYF; cdr3_nt: TGTGCCAGCAGCTTAGGGACAGCACTAGAGACCCAGTACTTC
clone_size: -; j_call: TRBJ1-1; v_call: TRBV19; d_call: TRBD1; cdr3_aa: CASRDRGDTEAFF; cdr3_nt: TGTGCCAGTAGGGACAGGGGCGACACTGAAGCTTTCTTT